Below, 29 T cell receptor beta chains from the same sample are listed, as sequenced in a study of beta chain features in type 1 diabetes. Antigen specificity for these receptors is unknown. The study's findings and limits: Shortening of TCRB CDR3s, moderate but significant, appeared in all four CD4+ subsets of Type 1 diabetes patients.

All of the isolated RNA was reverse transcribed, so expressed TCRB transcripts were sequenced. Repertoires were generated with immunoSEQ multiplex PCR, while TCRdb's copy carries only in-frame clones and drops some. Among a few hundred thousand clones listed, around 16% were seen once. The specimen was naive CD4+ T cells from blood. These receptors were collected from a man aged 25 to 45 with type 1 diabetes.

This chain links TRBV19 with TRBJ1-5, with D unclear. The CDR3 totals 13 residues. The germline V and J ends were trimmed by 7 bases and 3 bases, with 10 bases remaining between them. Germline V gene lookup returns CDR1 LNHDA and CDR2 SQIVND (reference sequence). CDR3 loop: CASTQQYNQPQHF. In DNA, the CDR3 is TGTGCCAGTACCCAACAGTACAATCAGCCCCAGCATTTT. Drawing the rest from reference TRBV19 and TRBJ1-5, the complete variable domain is DGGITQSPKYLFRKEGQNVTLSCEQNLNHDAMYWYRQDPGQGLRLIYYSQIVNDFQKGDIAEGYSVSREKKESFPLTVTSAQKNPTAFYLCASTQQYNQPQHFGDGTRLSIL.

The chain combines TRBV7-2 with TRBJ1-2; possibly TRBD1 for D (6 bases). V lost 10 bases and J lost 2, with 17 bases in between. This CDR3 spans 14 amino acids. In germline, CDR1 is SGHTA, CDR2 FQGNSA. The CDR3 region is CATTGGQQNYGYTF. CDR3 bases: TGTGCCACCACCGGGGGGCAGCAGAACTATGGCTACACCTTC.

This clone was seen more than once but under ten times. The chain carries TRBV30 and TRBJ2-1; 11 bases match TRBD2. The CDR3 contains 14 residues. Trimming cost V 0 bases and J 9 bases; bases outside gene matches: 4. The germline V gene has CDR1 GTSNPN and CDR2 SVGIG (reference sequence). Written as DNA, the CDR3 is TGTGCCTGGAGTGTACTAGCGGGAGATAGTGAGCAGTTCTTC. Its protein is CAWSVLAGDSEQFF. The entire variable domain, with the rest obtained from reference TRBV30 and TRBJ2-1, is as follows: SQTIHQWPATLVQPVGSPLSLECTVEGTSNPNLYWYRQAAGRGLQLLFYSVGIGQISSEVPQNLSASRPQDRQFILSSKKLLLSDSGFYLCAWSVLAGDSEQFFGPGTRLTVL.

CDR3 bases: TGTGCCAGCAGCACGAGACAGCTCACGAACACCGGGGAGCTGTTTTTT. It specifies CASSTRQLTNTGELFF. The rearrangement uses TRBV13 and TRBJ2-2, with D possibly being TRBD1 (5 bases). The length of the CDR3 is 16 residues. Trimming cost V 5 bases and J 0 bases, with 13 bases left between them. From germline, CDR1 is PRHDT and CDR2 FYEKMQ (reference sequence).

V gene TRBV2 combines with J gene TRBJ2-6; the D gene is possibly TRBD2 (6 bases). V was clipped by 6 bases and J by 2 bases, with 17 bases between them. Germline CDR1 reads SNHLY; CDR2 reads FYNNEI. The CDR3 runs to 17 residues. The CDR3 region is CASSSKGRPTGANVLTF. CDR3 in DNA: TGTGCCAGCAGCTCTAAGGGGAGGCCGACTGGGGCCAACGTCCTGACTTTC.

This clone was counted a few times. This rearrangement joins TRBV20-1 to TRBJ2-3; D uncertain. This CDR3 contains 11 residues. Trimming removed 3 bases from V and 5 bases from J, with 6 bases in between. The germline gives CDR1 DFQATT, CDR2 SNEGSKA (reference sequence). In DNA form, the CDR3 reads TGCAGTGCTAGCTTCGGAGATACGCAGTATTTT. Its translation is CSASFGDTQYF.

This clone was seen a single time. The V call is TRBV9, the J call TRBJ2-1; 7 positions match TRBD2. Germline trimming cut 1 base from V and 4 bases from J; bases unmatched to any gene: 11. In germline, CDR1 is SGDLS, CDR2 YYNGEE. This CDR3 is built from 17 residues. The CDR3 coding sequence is TGTGCCAGCAGCGTAAGTGGAGCTAGCGGATTATACAATGAGCAGTTCTTC. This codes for CASSVSGASGLYNEQFF.

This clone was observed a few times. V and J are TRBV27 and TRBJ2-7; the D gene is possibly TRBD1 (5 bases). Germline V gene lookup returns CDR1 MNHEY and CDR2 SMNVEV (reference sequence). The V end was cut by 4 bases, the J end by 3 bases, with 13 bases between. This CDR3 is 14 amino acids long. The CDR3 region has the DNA TGTGCCAGCAGTTCTAATGGACACAGCTACGAGCAGTACTTC. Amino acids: CASSSNGHSYEQYF.

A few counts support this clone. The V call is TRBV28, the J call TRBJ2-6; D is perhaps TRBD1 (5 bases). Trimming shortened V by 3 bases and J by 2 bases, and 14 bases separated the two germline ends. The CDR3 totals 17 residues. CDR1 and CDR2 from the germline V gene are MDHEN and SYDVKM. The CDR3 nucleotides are TGTGCCAGCAGTTTGTGGGGCTTCGATCCTGGGGCCAACGTCCTGACTTTC. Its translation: CASSLWGFDPGANVLTF.

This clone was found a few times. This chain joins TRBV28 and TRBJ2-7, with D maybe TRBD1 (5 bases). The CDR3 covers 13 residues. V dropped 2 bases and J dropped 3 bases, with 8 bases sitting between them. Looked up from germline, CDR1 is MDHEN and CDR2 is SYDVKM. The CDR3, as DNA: TGTGCCAGCAGTTTAGGAAGGGGCTACGAGCAGTACTTC. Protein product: CASSLGRGYEQYF.

The CDR3 reads CASSGHQGETQYF. The CDR3 DNA follows: TGTGCCAGCAGTGGGCACCAAGGGGAGACCCAGTACTTC. V gene TRBV6-4 combines with J gene TRBJ2-5; D gene uncertain. The CDR3 runs to 13 residues. Trimming pared 4 bases from V and 5 bases from J, leaving 11 bases between. Looked up from germline, CDR1 is MRHNA and CDR2 is SNTAGT.

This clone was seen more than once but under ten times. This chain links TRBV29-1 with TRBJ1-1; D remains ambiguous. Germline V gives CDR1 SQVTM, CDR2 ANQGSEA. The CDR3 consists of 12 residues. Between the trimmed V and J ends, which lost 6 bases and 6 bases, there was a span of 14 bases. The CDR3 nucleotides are TGCAGCGTCGACCTGCGGGCCTCTGAAGCTTTCTTT. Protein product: CSVDLRASEAFF.

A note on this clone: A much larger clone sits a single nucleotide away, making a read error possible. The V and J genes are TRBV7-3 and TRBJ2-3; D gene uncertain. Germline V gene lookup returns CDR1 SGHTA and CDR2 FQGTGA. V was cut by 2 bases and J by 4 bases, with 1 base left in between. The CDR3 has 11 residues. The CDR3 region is CASSLADTQYF. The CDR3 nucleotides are TGTGCCAGCAGCTTAGCAGATACGCAGTATTTT.

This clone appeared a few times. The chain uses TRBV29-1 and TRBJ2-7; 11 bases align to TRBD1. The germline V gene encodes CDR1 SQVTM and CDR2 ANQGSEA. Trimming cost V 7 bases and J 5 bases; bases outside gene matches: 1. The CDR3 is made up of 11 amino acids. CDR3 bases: TGCAGCGGGACAGGGGGCGACGAGCAGTACTTC. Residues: CSGTGGDEQYF.

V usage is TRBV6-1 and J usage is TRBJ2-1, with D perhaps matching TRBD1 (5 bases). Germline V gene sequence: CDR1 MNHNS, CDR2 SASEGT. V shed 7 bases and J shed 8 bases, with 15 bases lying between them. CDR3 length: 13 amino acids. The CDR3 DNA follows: TGTGCCAGCAATAGGATCAGGGTCGATGAGCAGTTCTTC. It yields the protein CASNRIRVDEQFF.

CDR3 in DNA: TGTGCCAGCAGCCGAAGGACAGGACAAACCGGGGAGCTGTTTTTT. Protein: CASSRRTGQTGELFF. The gene calls are TRBV7-2 and TRBJ2-2, with 7 bases fitting TRBD1. V gave up 5 bases and J gave up 5 bases; unmatched junction bases: 8. The CDR3 extends over 15 amino acids. Germline V gene data show CDR1 as SGHTA and CDR2 as FQGNSA.

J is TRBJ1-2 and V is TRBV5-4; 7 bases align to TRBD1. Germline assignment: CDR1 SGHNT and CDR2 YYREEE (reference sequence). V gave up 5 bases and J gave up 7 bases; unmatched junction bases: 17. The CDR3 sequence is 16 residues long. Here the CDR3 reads CASSRGQNVMLSGYTF. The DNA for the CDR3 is TGTGCCAGCAGTAGGGGACAGAACGTAATGCTGAGTGGCTACACCTTC.

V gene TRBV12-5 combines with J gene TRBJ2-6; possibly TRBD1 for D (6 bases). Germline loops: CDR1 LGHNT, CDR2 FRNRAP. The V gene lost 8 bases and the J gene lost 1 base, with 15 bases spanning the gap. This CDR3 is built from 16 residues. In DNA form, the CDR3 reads TGTGCTAGTAGCTACACAGGGTCATCTGGGGCCAACGTCCTGACTTTC. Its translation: CASSYTGSSGANVLTF. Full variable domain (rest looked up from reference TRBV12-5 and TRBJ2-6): DARVTQTPRHKVTEMGQEVTMRCQPILGHNTVFWYRQTMMQGLELLAYFRNRAPLDDSGMPKDRFSAEMPDATLATLKIQPSEPRDSAVYFCASSYTGSSGANVLTFGAGSRLTVL.

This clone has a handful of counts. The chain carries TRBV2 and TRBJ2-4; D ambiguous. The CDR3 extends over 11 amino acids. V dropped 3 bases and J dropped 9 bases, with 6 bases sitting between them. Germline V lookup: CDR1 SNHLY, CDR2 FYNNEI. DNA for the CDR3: TGTGCCAGCAGTGAGCTGGGCATTCAGTACTTC. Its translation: CASSELGIQYF.

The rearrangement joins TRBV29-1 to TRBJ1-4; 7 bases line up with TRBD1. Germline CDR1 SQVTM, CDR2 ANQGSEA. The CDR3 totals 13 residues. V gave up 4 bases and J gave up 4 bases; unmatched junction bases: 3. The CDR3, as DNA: TGCAGCGTTGGGGGGACAGTTAATGAAAAACTGTTTTTT. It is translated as CSVGGTVNEKLFF.

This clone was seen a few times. The CDR3: CASKRTAGANVLTF. As DNA, the CDR3 is TGCGCCAGCAAAAGGACAGCTGGGGCCAACGTCCTGACTTTC. The J gene is TRBJ2-6, the V gene TRBV23-1; D might be TRBD1 (6 bases). TRBV23-1 is flagged as an ORF with uncertain function. The V gene lost 7 bases and the J gene lost 2 bases, with 9 bases spanning the gap. The CDR3 consists of 14 residues.

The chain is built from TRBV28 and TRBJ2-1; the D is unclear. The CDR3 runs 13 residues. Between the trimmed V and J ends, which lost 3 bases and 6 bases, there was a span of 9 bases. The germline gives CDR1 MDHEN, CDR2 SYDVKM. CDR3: CASSFSRSNEQFF. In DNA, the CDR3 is TGTGCCAGCAGTTTCAGCAGGAGCAATGAGCAGTTCTTC.

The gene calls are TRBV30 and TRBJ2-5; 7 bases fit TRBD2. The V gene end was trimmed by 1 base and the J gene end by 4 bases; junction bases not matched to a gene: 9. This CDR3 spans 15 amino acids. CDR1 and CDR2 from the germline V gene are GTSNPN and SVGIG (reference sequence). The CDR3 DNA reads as TGTGCCTGGAGTGCACTGATCCGGACTAGAGAGACCCAGTACTTC. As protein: CAWSALIRTRETQYF. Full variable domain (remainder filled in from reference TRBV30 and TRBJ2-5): SQTIHQWPATLVQPVGSPLSLECTVEGTSNPNLYWYRQAAGRGLQLLFYSVGIGQISSEVPQNLSASRPQDRQFILSSKKLLLSDSGFYLCAWSALIRTRETQYFGPGTRLLVL.

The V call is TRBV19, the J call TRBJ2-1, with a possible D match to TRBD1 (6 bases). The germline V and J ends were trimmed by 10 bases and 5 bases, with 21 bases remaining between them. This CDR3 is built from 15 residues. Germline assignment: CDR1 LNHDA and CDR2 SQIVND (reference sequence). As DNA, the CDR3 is TGTGCCACCCGTGGACAGACTACAATTGACAATGAGCAGTTCTTC. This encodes CATRGQTTIDNEQFF.

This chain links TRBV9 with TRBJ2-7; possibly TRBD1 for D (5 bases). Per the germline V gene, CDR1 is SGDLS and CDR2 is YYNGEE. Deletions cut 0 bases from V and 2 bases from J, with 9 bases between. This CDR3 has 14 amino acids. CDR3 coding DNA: TGTGCCAGCAGCGTAGCAGGGTTACCCTACGAGCAGTACTTC. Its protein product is CASSVAGLPYEQYF.

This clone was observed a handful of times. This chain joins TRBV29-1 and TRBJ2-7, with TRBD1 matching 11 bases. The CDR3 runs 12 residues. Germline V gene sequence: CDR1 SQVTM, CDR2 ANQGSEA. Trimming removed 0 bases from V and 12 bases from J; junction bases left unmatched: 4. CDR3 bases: TGCAGCGTTGAAGACCCCGGGACAGGGGGGTACTTC. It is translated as CSVEDPGTGGYF.

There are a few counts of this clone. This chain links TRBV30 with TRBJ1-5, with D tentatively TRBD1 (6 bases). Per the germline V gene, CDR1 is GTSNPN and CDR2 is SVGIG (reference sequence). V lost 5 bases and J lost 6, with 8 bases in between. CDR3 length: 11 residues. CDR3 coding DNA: TGTGCCTGGGGGACAACTCAGCCCCAGCATTTT. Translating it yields CAWGTTQPQHF.

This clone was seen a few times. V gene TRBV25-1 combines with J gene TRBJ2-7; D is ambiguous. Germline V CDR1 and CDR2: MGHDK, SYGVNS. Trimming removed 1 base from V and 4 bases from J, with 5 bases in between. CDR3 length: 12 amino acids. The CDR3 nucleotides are TGTGCCAGCAGTGAATTCAATTACGAGCAGTACTTC. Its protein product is CASSEFNYEQYF.

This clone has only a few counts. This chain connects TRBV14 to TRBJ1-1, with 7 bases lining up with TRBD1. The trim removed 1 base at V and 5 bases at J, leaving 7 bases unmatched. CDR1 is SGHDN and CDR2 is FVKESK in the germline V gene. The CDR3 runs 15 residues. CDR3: CASSQGGRGYTEAFF. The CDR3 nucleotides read TGTGCCAGCAGCCAAGGAGGCAGGGGGTATACTGAAGCTTTCTTT.